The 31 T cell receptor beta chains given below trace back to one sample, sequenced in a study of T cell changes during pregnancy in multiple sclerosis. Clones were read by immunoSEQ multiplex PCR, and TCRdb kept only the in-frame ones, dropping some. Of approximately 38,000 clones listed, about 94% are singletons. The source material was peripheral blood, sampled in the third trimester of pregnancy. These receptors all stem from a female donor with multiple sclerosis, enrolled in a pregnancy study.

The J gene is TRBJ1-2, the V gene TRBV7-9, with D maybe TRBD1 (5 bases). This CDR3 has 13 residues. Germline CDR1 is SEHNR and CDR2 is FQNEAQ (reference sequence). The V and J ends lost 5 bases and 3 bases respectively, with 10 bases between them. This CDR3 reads CASSPDRYYGYTF. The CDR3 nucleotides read TGTGCCAGCAGCCCTGACAGATACTATGGCTACACCTTC.

This chain's CDR3 is CASSPFVAVTSGANVLTF. Here the CDR3 DNA reads TGTGCCAGCTCACCCTTCGTGGCAGTCACCTCTGGGGCCAACGTCCTGACTTTC. V and J are TRBV18 and TRBJ2-6; unclear D gene. The V end lost 3 bases, the J end lost 0 bases, and 15 bases lay between the germline ends. Germline CDR1 and CDR2: KGHSH and LQKENI. The CDR3 contains 18 residues.

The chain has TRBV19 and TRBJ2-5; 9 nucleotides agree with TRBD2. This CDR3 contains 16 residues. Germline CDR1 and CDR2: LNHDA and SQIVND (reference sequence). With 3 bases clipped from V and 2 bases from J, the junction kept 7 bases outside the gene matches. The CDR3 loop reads CASSIAASGVQETQYF. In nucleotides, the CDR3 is TGTGCCAGTAGTATTGCGGCTAGCGGGGTTCAAGAGACCCAGTACTTC.

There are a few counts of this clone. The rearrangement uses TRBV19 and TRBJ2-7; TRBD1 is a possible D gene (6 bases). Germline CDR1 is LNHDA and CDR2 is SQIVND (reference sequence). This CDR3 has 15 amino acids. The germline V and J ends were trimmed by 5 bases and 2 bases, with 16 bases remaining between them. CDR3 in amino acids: CASSPRQESPYEQYF. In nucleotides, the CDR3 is TGTGCCAGTAGTCCCCGACAGGAAAGTCCCTACGAGCAGTACTTC.

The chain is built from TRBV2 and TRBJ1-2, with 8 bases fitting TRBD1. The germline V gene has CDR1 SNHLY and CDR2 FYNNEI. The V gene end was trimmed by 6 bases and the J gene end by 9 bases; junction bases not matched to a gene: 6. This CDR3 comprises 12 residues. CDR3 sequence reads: CASRQTGASYTF. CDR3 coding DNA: TGTGCCAGCAGACAGACAGGGGCTAGCTACACCTTC.

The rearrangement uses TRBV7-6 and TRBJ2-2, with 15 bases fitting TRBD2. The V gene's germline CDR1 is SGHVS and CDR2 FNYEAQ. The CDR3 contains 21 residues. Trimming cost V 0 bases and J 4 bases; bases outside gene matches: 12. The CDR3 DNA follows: TGTGCCAGCAGCTTAGCCGAGGGACTAGCGGGAGGCATCGGACCCACCGGGGAGCTGTTTTTT. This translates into CASSLAEGLAGGIGPTGELFF.

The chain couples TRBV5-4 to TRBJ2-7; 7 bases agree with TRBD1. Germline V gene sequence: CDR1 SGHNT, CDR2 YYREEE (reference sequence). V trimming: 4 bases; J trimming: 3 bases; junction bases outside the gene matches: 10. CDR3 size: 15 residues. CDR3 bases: TGTGCCAGCAGCCCACCCGGGACAGAAAACTACGAGCAGTACTTC. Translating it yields CASSPPGTENYEQYF.

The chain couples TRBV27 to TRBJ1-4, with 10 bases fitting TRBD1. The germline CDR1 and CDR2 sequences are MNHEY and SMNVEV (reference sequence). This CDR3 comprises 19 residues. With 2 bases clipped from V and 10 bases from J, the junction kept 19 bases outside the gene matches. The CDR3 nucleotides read TGTGCCAGCAGTTTAAATTCCTGGGGACAGGGGACCTCTTTCGGAAAACTGTTTTTT. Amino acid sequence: CASSLNSWGQGTSFGKLFF.

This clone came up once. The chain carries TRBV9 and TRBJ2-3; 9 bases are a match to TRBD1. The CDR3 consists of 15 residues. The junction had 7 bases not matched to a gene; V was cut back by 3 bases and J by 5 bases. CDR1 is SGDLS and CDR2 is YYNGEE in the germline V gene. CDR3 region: CASSARTGVGDTQYF. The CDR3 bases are TGTGCCAGCAGCGCCCGGACAGGGGTTGGAGATACGCAGTATTTT.

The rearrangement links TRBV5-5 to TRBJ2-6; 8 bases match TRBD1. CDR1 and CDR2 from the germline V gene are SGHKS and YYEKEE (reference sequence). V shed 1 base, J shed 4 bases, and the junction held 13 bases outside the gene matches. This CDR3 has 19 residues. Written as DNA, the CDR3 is TGTGCCAGCAGCTTGTTTTCCCAGGGGGCGGTGTCCGGGGCCAACGTCCTGACTTTC. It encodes CASSLFSQGAVSGANVLTF.

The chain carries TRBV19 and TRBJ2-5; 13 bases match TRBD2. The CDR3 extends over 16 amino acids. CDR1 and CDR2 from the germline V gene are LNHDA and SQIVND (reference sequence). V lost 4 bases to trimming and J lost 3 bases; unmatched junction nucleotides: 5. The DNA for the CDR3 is TGTGCCAGTAGTACTCAGGGGACTAGCGGGAAAGAGACCCAGTACTTC. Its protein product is CASSTQGTSGKETQYF.

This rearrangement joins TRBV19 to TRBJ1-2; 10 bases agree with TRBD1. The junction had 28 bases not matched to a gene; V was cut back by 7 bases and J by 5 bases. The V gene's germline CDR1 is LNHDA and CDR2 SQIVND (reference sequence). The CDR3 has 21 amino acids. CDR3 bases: TGTGCCAGTACCTCCCGCTTACCTTCCGGGACAGGGGAATTTACGCGATATGGCTACACCTTC. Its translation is CASTSRLPSGTGEFTRYGYTF. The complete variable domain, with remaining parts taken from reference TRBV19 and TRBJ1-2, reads DGGITQSPKYLFRKEGQNVTLSCEQNLNHDAMYWYRQDPGQGLRLIYYSQIVNDFQKGDIAEGYSVSREKKESFPLTVTSAQKNPTAFYLCASTSRLPSGTGEFTRYGYTFGSGTRLTVV.

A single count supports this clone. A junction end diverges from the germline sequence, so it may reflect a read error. CDR3 protein: CASSPHREELAF. CDR3 nucleotides: TGTGCCAGTAGTCCCCACAGGGAAGAGCTCGCCTTC. This chain uses TRBV19 with TRBJ1-2; D possibly corresponds to TRBD1 (6 bases). The germline CDR1 and CDR2 sequences are LNHDA and SQIVND (reference sequence). The CDR3 is made up of 12 amino acids.

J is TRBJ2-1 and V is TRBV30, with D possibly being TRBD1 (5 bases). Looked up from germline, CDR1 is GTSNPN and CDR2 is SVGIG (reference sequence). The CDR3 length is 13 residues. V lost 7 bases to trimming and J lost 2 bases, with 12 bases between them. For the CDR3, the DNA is TGTGCCTTCAGGGAAGGGCCCTACAATGAGCAGTTCTTC. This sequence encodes CAFREGPYNEQFF.

The CDR3 DNA reads TGTGCCAGCAGCCCAAAGGGGGAGGGGTACAATGAGCAGTTCTTC. Its translation: CASSPKGEGYNEQFF. The chain employs TRBV5-6 and TRBJ2-1; tentatively, D is TRBD2 (7 bases). The V gene lost 4 bases and the J gene lost 4 bases, with 15 bases spanning the gap. The CDR3 runs to 15 residues. Per the germline V gene, CDR1 is SGHDT and CDR2 is YYEEEE.

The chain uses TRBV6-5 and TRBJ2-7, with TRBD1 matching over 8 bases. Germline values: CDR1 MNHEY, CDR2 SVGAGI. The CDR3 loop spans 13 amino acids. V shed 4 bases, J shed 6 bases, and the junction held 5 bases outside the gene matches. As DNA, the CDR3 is TGTGCCAGCAGTTTAAGGACAGGGAGCGAGCAGTACTTC. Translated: CASSLRTGSEQYF.

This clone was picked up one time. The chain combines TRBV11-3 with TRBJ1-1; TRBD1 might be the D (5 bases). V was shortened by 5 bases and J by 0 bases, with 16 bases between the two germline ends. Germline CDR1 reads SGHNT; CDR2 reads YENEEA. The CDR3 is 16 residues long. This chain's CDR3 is CASSVTGTLMNTEAFF. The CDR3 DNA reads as TGTGCCAGCAGCGTCACAGGTACTCTTATGAACACTGAAGCTTTCTTT.

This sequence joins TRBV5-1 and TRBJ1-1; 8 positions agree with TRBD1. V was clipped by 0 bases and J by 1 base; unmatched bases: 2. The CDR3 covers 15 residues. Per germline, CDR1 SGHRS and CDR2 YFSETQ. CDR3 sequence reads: CASSLGGTGNTEAFF. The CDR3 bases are TGCGCCAGCAGCTTGGGTGGGACAGGGAACACTGAAGCTTTCTTT. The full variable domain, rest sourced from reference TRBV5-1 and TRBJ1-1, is KAGVTQTPRYLIKTRGQQVTLSCSPISGHRSVSWYQQTPGQGLQFLFEYFSETQRNKGNFPGRFSGRQFSNSRSEMNVSTLELGDSALYLCASSLGGTGNTEAFFGQGTRLTVV.

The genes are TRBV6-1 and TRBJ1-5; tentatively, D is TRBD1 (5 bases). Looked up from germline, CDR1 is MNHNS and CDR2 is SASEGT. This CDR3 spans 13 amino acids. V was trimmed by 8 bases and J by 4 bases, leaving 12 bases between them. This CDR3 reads CASRQGINQPQHF. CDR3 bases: TGTGCCAGCCGCCAGGGAATAAATCAGCCCCAGCATTTT.

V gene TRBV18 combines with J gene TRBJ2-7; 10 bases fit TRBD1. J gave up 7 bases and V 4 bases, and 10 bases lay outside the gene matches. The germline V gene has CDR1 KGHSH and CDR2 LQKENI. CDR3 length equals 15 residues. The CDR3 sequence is CASSLGQGRTGEQYF. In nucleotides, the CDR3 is TGTGCCAGCTCACTGGGACAGGGGCGAACGGGTGAGCAGTACTTC. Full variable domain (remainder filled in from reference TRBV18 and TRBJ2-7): NAGVMQNPRHLVRRRGQEARLRCSPMKGHSHVYWYRQLPEEGLKFMVYLQKENIIDESGMPKERFSAEFPKEGPSILRIQQVVRGDSAAYFCASSLGQGRTGEQYFGPGTRLTVT.

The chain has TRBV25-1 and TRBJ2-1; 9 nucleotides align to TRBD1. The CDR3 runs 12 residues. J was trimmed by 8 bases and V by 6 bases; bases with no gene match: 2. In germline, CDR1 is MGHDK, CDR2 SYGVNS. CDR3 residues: CASRTGGYEQFF. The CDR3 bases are TGTGCCAGCAGGACAGGGGGTTATGAGCAGTTCTTC.

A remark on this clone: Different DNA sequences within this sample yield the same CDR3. The CDR3, as DNA: TGCGCCAGCAGCTCTCGGCGCGGGGCTCCTTCGAACACCGGGGAGCTGTTTTTT. It is translated as CASSSRRGAPSNTGELFF. The rearrangement uses TRBV5-1 and TRBJ2-2; TRBD2 is a possible D gene (6 bases). The germline V gene encodes CDR1 SGHRS and CDR2 YFSETQ. This CDR3 has 18 amino acids. V lost 3 bases to trimming and J lost 0 bases, with 18 bases between them.

The CDR3 DNA reads as TGTGCCAGGGCCCTAGCGGGGGGGCCGGATACCGGGGAGCTGTTTTTT. Residues: CARALAGGPDTGELFF. The gene calls are TRBV21-1 and TRBJ2-2; the table's D gene call, TRBD2, was not cross checked with the DNA. TRBV21-1 is recorded as a pseudogene. The CDR3 totals 16 residues.

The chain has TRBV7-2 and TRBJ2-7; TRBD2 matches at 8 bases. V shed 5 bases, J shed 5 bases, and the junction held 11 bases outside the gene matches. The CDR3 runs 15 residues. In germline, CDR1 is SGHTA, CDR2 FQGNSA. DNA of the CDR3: TGTGCCAGCAGCCTCTCGGGAGGGCCCCTAAACGAGCAGTACTTC. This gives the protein CASSLSGGPLNEQYF.

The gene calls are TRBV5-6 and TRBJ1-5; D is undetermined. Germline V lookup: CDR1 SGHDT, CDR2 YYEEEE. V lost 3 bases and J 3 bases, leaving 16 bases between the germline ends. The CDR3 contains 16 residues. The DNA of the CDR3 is TGTGCCAGCAGCTCCCGTGGCAGAACCTCCAATCAGCCCCAGCATTTT. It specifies CASSSRGRTSNQPQHF.

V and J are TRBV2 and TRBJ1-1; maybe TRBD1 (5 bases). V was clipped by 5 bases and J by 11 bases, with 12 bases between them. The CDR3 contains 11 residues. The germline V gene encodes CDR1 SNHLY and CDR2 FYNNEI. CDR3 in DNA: TGTGCCAGCAGTCCAGGGCCGAACGCTTTCTTT. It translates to CASSPGPNAFF. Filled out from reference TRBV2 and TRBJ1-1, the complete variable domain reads EPEVTQTPSHQVTQMGQEVILRCVPISNHLYFYWYRQILGQKVEFLVSFYNNEISEKSEIFDDQFSVERPDGSNFTLKIRSTKLEDSAMYFCASSPGPNAFFGQGTRLTVV.

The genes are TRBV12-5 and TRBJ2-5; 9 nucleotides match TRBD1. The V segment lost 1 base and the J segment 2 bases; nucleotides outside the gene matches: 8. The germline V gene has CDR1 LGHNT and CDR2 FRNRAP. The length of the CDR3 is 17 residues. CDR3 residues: CASGLGAGTGKQETQYF. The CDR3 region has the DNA TGTGCTAGTGGTTTGGGGGCCGGGACAGGGAAACAAGAGACCCAGTACTTC.

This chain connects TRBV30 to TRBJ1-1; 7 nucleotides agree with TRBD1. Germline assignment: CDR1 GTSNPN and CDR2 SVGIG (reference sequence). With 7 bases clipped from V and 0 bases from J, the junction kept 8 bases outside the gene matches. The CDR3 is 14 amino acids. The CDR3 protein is CALSGQLMNTEAFF. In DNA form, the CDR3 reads TGTGCCTTATCGGGACAGCTCATGAACACTGAAGCTTTCTTT.

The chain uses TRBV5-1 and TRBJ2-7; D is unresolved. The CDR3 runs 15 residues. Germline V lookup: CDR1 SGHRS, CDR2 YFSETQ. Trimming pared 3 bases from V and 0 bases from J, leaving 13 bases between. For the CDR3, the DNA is TGCGCCAGCAGCTCCTCTGAGCCCATCTCCTACGAGCAGTACTTC. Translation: CASSSSEPISYEQYF.

CDR3 coding DNA: TGTGCCAGCCAGGGACAGGGAAGGTACGAGCAGTACTTC. Translated: CASQGQGRYEQYF. V gene TRBV6-6 combines with J gene TRBJ2-7; 9 positions match TRBD1. In germline, CDR1 is MNHNY, CDR2 SVGAGI (reference sequence). This CDR3 has 13 amino acids. Trimming removed 8 bases from V and 4 bases from J; junction bases left unmatched: 6.

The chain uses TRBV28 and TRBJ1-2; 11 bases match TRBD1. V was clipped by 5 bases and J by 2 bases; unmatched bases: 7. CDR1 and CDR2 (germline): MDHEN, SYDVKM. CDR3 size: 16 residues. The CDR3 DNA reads TGTGCCAGCAGTCCGCGGGACAGGGGGGGAAACTATGGCTACACCTTC. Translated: CASSPRDRGGNYGYTF.